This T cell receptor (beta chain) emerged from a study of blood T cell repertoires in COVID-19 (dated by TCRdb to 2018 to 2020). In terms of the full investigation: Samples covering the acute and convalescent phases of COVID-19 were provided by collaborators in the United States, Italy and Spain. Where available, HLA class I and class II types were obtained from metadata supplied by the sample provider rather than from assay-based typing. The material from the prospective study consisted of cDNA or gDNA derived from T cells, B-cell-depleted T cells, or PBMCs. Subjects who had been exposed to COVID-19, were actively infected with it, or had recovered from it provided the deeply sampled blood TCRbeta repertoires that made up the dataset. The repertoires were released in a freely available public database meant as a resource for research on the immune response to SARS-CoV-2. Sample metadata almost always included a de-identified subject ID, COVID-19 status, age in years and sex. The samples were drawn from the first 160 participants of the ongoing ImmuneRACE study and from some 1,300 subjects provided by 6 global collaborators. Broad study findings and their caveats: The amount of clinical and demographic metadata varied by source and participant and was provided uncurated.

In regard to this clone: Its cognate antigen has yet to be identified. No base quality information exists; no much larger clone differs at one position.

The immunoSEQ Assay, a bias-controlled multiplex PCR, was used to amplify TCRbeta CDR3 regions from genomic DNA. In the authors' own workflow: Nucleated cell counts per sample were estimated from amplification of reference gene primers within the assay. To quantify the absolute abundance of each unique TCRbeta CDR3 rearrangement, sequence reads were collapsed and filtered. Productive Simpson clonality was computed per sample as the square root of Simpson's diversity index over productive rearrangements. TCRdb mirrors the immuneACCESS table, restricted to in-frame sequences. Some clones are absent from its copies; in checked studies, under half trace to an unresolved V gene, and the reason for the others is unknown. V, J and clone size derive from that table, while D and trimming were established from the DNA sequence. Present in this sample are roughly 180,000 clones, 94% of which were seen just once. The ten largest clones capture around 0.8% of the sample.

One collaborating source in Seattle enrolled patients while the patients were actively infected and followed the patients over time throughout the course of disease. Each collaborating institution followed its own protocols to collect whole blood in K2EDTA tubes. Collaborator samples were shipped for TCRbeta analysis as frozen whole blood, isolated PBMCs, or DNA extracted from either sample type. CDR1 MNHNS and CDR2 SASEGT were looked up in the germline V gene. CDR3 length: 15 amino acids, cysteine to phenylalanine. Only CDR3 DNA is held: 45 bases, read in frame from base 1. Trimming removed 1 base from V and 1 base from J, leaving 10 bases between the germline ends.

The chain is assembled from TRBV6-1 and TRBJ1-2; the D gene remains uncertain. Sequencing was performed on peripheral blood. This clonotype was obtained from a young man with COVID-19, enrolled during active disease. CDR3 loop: CASSEEQLFNYGYTF. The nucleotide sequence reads TGTGCCAGCAGTGAAGAACAGTTATTTAACTATGGCTACACCTTC.